The clone carrying this T cell receptor (beta chain) was recorded a few times. Its matching antigen is unknown. The trim removed 0 bases at V and 1 base at J, leaving 0 bases unmatched. The CDR3 spans 15 residues. The germline V gene has CDR1 SGDLS and CDR2 YYNGEE. These data originate in a study of post-analysis software for immune sequencing data. Unique molecular identifiers were carried by the TCR beta cDNA libraries. Out of about 1 to 11 million T cells, roughly 0.5 million cDNA molecules were generated. A single record per CDR3 protein comes from TCRdb applying MiXCR to the PCR reads. The sample lists about 770,000 distinct CDR3 sequences, about 45% occurring once. Study-wide results and limits: With TRBV5-6, TRBV5-1 and TRBV20-1 included, 5 or 6 TRBV segments were more frequent in patients than in controls.

Material for sequencing was blood. The clonotype was recovered from a girl under 18 with multiple sclerosis. The chain employs TRBV9 and TRBJ2-1; 8 positions agree with TRBD2. The CDR3 is CASSVGGRSYNEQFF. CDR3 sequence (DNA): TGTGCCAGCAGCGTAGGCGGGAGGTCCTACAATGAGCAGTTCTTC.